This T cell receptor (beta chain) is drawn from a study of early T cells in non-severe SARS-CoV-2 infection. Overall study context: Sequencing input comprised bulk RNA from unsorted whole blood; chain pairing was not available.

This clonotype was found many times. Its specificity is not known. Study results and caveats: VDJdb matching favored anti-spike CD8 responses, missing private and CD4 specificities.

The V gene lost 4 bases and the J gene lost 6 bases, with 22 bases spanning the gap. The germline CDR1 and CDR2 sequences are SGHVS and FNYEAQ. This CDR3 has 17 residues. TCRdb independently ran MiXCR on the 5' RACE reads; one entry per CDR3 protein. The profile shows around 40,000 distinct CDR3 sequences, 11% of them singletons. The TCR originated in an adult who was a healthcare worker with PCR-confirmed SARS-CoV-2 infection or an uninfected control (not recorded which). The sequenced sample was whole blood. This chain links TRBV7-6 with TRBJ2-1; D is unresolved. The CDR3 DNA is TGTGCCAGCAGCTCCCACGTATCAGTGGGATTAGGCAATGAGCAGTTCTTC. Translated: CASSSHVSVGLGNEQFF.